The 22 T cell receptor beta chains below come from one sample, sequenced in a study of beta chain features in type 1 diabetes. Study-level findings and limits: For Type 1 diabetes patients, all four CD4+ subsets carried TCRB CDR3s that were moderately but significantly shorter.

The study reverse transcribed the entire isolated RNA, so it sequenced expressed TCRB transcripts. The repertoire was sequenced with immunoSEQ multiplex PCR; TCRdb's copy has only in-frame clones and lacks some. This table holds almost 350,000 clones, approximately 9.7% found once. These receptors have no identified antigens. Sequencing used central memory CD4+ T cells from blood. These receptor sequences come from a man aged 30-40 years with type 1 diabetes.

The rearrangement links TRBV7-9 to TRBJ2-2, with D perhaps TRBD1 (6 bases). The CDR3 runs 13 residues. The V gene lost 5 bases and the J gene lost 9 bases, with 13 bases spanning the gap. Germline CDR1 reads SEHNR; CDR2 reads FQNEAQ (reference sequence). The CDR3, as DNA: TGTGCCAGCAGCGACAGGCCTTACCGGGAGCTGTTTTTT. Translation gives CASSDRPYRELFF. The full variable domain, with the rest looked up from reference TRBV7-9 and TRBJ2-2, is DTGVSQNPRHKITKRGQNVTFRCDPISEHNRLYWYRQTLGQGPEFLTYFQNEAQLEKSRLLSDRFSAERPKGSFSTLEIQRTEQGDSAMYLCASSDRPYRELFFGEGSRLTVL.

The chain uses TRBV4-3 and TRBJ1-3; D is perhaps TRBD1 (6 bases). V shed 4 bases and J shed 0 bases, with 13 bases lying between them. This CDR3 spans 16 amino acids. The V gene's germline CDR1 is LGHNA and CDR2 YSLEER. The CDR3 protein is CASSRVRGGSGNTIYF. The CDR3 DNA is TGCGCCAGCAGCCGGGTACGAGGGGGCTCTGGAAACACCATATATTTT.

This clone has more than one count but fewer than ten. The chain employs TRBV2 and TRBJ1-5; tentative D call: TRBD1 (6 bases). Germline V lookup: CDR1 SNHLY, CDR2 FYNNEI. The CDR3 is 14 amino acids. Trimming pared 5 bases from V and 6 bases from J, leaving 14 bases between. CDR3 coding DNA: TGTGCCAGCAGTCCTGAACAGGGAGGTCAGCCCCAGCATTTT. It encodes CASSPEQGGQPQHF.

This clone appeared a few times. The rearrangement joins TRBV10-3 to TRBJ1-1; no firm D call. The V end was cut by 6 bases, the J end by 1 base, with 9 bases between. There are 13 residues in the CDR3. Germline CDR1 reads ENHRY; CDR2 reads SYGVKD. CDR3 bases: TGTGCCATCAGGAAGGGAGGGAACACTGAAGCTTTCTTT. Amino acid sequence: CAIRKGGNTEAFF.

This clone came up many times. The V gene is TRBV18, the J gene TRBJ2-3; a possible D gene is TRBD1 (7 bases). The germline gives CDR1 KGHSH, CDR2 LQKENI. V dropped 0 bases and J dropped 0 bases, with 10 bases sitting between them. This CDR3 has 16 amino acids. The CDR3 here is CASSPPEGASTDTQYF. DNA for the CDR3: TGTGCCAGCTCACCACCGGAGGGGGCTAGCACAGATACGCAGTATTTT.

This clone was seen a handful of times. The J gene is TRBJ1-3, the V gene TRBV7-2; tentatively, D is TRBD1 (6 bases). Deletions cut 5 bases from V and 0 bases from J, with 8 bases between. Germline V lookup: CDR1 SGHTA, CDR2 FQGNSA. The CDR3 has 14 amino acids. The CDR3: CASSPQGSGNTIYF. The CDR3 nucleotides read TGTGCCAGCAGCCCACAGGGCTCTGGAAACACCATATATTTT.

This sequence joins TRBV28 and TRBJ1-2, with TRBD1 as a possible D gene (6 bases). The CDR3 sequence is 14 residues long. Per the germline V gene, CDR1 is MDHEN and CDR2 is SYDVKM. V dropped 5 bases and J dropped 3 bases, with 13 bases sitting between them. In nucleotides, the CDR3 is TGTGCCAGCAGTACAGGGAATTGGCACTATGGCTACACCTTC. It translates to CASSTGNWHYGYTF.

This clone was observed a handful of times. V is TRBV11-2 and J is TRBJ2-3; D is ambiguous. Germline V gives CDR1 SGHAT, CDR2 FQNNGV. The V end was cut by 5 bases, the J end by 4 bases, with 10 bases between. The CDR3 runs to 13 residues. CDR3 bases: TGTGCCAGCAGCCCTAGACGGGCAGATACGCAGTATTTT. Its protein is CASSPRRADTQYF.

The gene calls are TRBV7-8 and TRBJ2-3; D is uncertain. With 3 bases removed from V and 2 bases from J, the gap between germline ends came to 9 bases. The CDR3 runs 14 residues. Germline CDR1 and CDR2: SGHVS and FQNEAQ. The CDR3 protein is CASSLMVPTDTQYF. In nucleotides, the CDR3 is TGTGCCAGCAGCTTGATGGTACCCACAGATACGCAGTATTTT. Combining the CDR3 with reference TRBV7-8 and TRBJ2-3 gives the whole variable domain GAGVSQSPRYKVAKRGQDVALRCDPISGHVSLFWYQQALGQGPEFLTYFQNEAQLDKSGLPSDRFFAERPEGSVSTLKIQRTQQEDSAVYLCASSLMVPTDTQYFGPGTRLTVL.

In this sample, this clone turned up a few times. The CDR3 protein is CASSSGAWLETQYF. The CDR3 bases are TGTGCCAGCAGTTCAGGGGCCTGGTTGGAGACCCAGTACTTC. The chain carries TRBV27 and TRBJ2-5, with D possibly matching TRBD1 (6 bases). V lost 4 bases and J 5 bases, leaving 14 bases between the germline ends. The CDR3 spans 14 residues. Germline V CDR1 and CDR2: MNHEY, SMNVEV (reference sequence).

The table lists this clone with a few counts. The chain carries TRBV20-1 and TRBJ2-1; no clear D. Germline values: CDR1 DFQATT, CDR2 SNEGSKA (reference sequence). The CDR3 spans 11 residues. V lost 3 bases and J 7 bases, leaving 7 bases between the germline ends. Written as DNA, the CDR3 is TGCAGTGCTAGCGGGTATAATGAGCAGTTCTTC. This encodes CSASGYNEQFF.

There are a few counts of this clone. The chain has TRBV9 and TRBJ2-7; 9 nucleotides align to TRBD1. The trim removed 0 bases at V and 10 bases at J, leaving 8 bases unmatched. The CDR3 covers 14 residues. Germline V CDR1 and CDR2: SGDLS, YYNGEE. The CDR3 sequence is CASSVAWDRDEQYF. CDR3 nucleotides: TGTGCCAGCAGCGTAGCATGGGACAGGGATGAACAGTACTTC.

This sequence joins TRBV30 and TRBJ1-2; 11 nucleotides align to TRBD1. Germline trimming cut 2 bases from V and 7 bases from J; bases unmatched to any gene: 6. Germline CDR1 and CDR2: GTSNPN and SVGIG (reference sequence). The CDR3 runs to 14 residues. In DNA form, the CDR3 reads TGTGCCTGGAGTCCGGACAGGGGGCAAGGTGGCTACACCTTC. Translated: CAWSPDRGQGGYTF.

This clone occurred a few times. The V and J genes are TRBV9 and TRBJ2-5; weak D call: TRBD2 (6 bases). V lost 1 base to trimming and J lost 5 bases, with 12 bases between them. CDR3 length: 14 amino acids. Germline V gives CDR1 SGDLS, CDR2 YYNGEE. CDR3 nucleotides: TGTGCCAGCAGCGTAACGGGCAGCGGGGAGACCCAGTACTTC. This encodes CASSVTGSGETQYF.

The V gene is TRBV18, the J gene TRBJ2-3; D is undetermined. CDR3 size: 13 residues. Deletions cut 2 bases from V and 4 bases from J, with 7 bases between. Germline values: CDR1 KGHSH, CDR2 LQKENI. The CDR3 sequence: CASSPEESDTQYF. The CDR3 DNA is TGTGCCAGCTCACCAGAGGAGTCAGATACGCAGTATTTT.

CDR3 DNA: TGTGCCAGCAGGCCTCAAGCCGGGACAAGGAGGAGCACAGATACGCAGTATTTT. Protein sequence: CASRPQAGTRRSTDTQYF. The chain is built from TRBV7-2 and TRBJ2-3, with D possibly matching TRBD1 (6 bases). V shed 6 bases and J shed 0 bases, with 22 bases lying between them. Looked up from germline, CDR1 is SGHTA and CDR2 is FQGNSA. This CDR3 region has 18 residues.

The chain carries TRBV18 and TRBJ2-2, with TRBD1 matching 8 bases. V lost 4 bases and J lost 2; bases outside the gene matches: 3. The CDR3 has 15 amino acids. CDR1 and CDR2 (germline): KGHSH, LQKENI. CDR3 nucleotides: TGTGCCAGCTCACGAGGACAGGGAAACACCGGGGAGCTGTTTTTT. It specifies CASSRGQGNTGELFF.

This clone was recorded a few times. The V gene is TRBV9, the J gene TRBJ1-2; D perhaps matches TRBD1 (5 bases). Deletions cut 0 bases from V and 6 bases from J, with 15 bases between. CDR3 length: 15 residues. The germline V gene has CDR1 SGDLS and CDR2 YYNGEE. The CDR3 sequence is CASSVDPGTVHGYTF. CDR3 DNA sequence: TGTGCCAGCAGCGTAGATCCAGGGACTGTACATGGCTACACCTTC.

Turning to this clone: An end of the junction does not agree with germline; a read error may underlie this. The chain is built from TRBV7-7 and TRBJ2-3; 14 bases fit TRBD2. The CDR3 has 16 amino acids. Germline CDR1 is SSHAT and CDR2 is FNYEAQ (reference sequence). CDR3: CASRRLAGGITDTQYF. The CDR3 DNA is TGTGCTAGCAGAAGACTAGCGGGGGGGATCACAGATACGCAGTATTTT. Supplemented by reference TRBV7-7 and TRBJ2-3, the full variable domain reads GAGVSQSPRYKVTKRGQDVTLRCDPISSHATLYWYQQALGQGPEFLTYFNYEAQPDKSGLPSDRFSAERPEGSISTLTIQRTEQRDSAMYRCASRRLAGGITDTQYFGPGTRLTVL.

This clone has a handful of counts. This sequence joins TRBV7-2 and TRBJ1-3; TRBD1 agrees at 7 bases. V shed 5 bases and J 6 bases; nucleotides not matched to a gene: 10. The CDR3 has 15 amino acids. Per germline, CDR1 SGHTA and CDR2 FQGNSA. The CDR3 nucleotides are TGTGCCAGCAGCGCGTACAGGGGAGTCGAAAACACCATATATTTT. It yields the protein CASSAYRGVENTIYF.

The chain uses TRBV9 and TRBJ2-1; the match to TRBD2 covers 7 bases. The trim removed 0 bases at V and 7 bases at J, leaving 10 bases unmatched. From germline, CDR1 is SGDLS and CDR2 YYNGEE. The CDR3 has 16 residues. The CDR3 DNA sequence: TGTGCCAGCAGCGTAGAACCACTCCGGGGGGTTAATGAGCAGTTCTTC. Amino acid sequence: CASSVEPLRGVNEQFF.

The chain employs TRBV6-1 and TRBJ2-7; TRBD1 matches at 8 bases. This CDR3 comprises 15 residues. V was clipped by 1 base and J by 0 bases; unmatched bases: 2. Germline lookup yields CDR1 MNHNS and CDR2 SASEGT. CDR3 sequence reads: CASSEGTGNSYEQYF. The CDR3 region has the DNA TGTGCCAGCAGTGAAGGGACAGGGAACTCCTACGAGCAGTACTTC.